Listed below are T cell receptor beta chains from one sample, sequenced in a study of neurological immune-mediated disorders. TCRdb used MiXCR to reprocess the 5' RACE reads, holding one entry per CDR3 protein. The sample contains under 85,000 distinct CDR3 sequences, under 13% of which appear only once. Input material: PBMCs. The receptors were sampled from a man aged 35 to 55 in good health. The CDR3 runs from the conserved cysteine through the conserved F or W. The D gene is left open where the match is weak. Clone size appears in some rows only: once, few, many, or a class for an expanded clone.

size: many; J: TRBJ1-1; D: TRBD1; V: TRBV5-1; CDR3: CASSWTGLYDTEAFF; DNA: TGCGCCAGCAGCTGGACAGGTCTTTACGACACTGAAGCTTTCTTT
size: many; J: TRBJ1-1; D: TRBD1; V: TRBV7-9; CDR3: CASSLVLTGRYRNTEAFF; DNA: TGTGCCAGCAGCTTAGTTCTGACAGGGAGATACAGGAACACTGAAGCTTTCTTT
size: many; J: TRBJ1-5; D: NA; V: TRBV5-5; CDR3: CASSSDPGGNQPQHF; DNA: TGTGCCAGCAGCTCCGACCCAGGAGGCAATCAGCCCCAGCATTTT
size: NA; J: TRBJ1-1; D: NA; V: TRBV4-3; CDR3: CASSQEVTVGFTEAFF; DNA: TGCGCCAGCAGCCAAGAAGTTACAGTGGGGTTCACTGAAGCTTTCTTT
size: many; J: TRBJ1-6; D: TRBD1; V: TRBV6-2/TRBV6-3; CDR3: CASKEDRGNSPLHF; DNA: TGTGCCAGCAAGGAGGACAGGGGCAATTCACCCCTCCACTTT
size: many; J: TRBJ1-1; D: NA; V: TRBV7-9; CDR3: CASSFTFAQPTNTEAFF; DNA: TGTGCCAGCAGCTTTACATTCGCTCAGCCTACGAACACTGAAGCTTTCTTT
size: many; J: TRBJ2-7; D: NA; V: TRBV6-6; CDR3: CASYSRNPYEQYF; DNA: TGTGCCAGCTATTCGAGGAATCCCTACGAGCAGTACTTC
size: many; J: TRBJ2-3; D: TRBD2; V: TRBV29-1; CDR3: CSVEGGFSGALDTQYF; DNA: TGCAGCGTCGAGGGGGGTTTTAGCGGGGCCCTAGATACGCAGTATTTT
size: many; J: TRBJ2-3; D: NA; V: TRBV28; CDR3: CASSSRGPGADTQYF; DNA: TGTGCCAGCAGCAGCAGGGGCCCGGGGGCAGATACGCAGTATTTT
size: many; J: TRBJ1-6; D: NA; V: TRBV12-3/TRBV12-4; CDR3: CASSLQGGTYNSPLHF; DNA: TGTGCCAGCAGTTTACAAGGGGGAACCTATAATTCACCCCTCCACTTT
size: many; J: TRBJ2-7; D: NA; V: TRBV5-1; CDR3: CASSLRTENYEQYF; DNA: TGCGCCAGCAGCTTGCGGACAGAAAACTACGAGCAGTACTTC
size: many; J: TRBJ1-2; D: NA; V: TRBV5-1; CDR3: CASSSETDYGYTF; DNA: TGCGCCAGCAGCTCCGAGACGGACTATGGCTACACCTTC
size: many; J: TRBJ1-2; D: TRBD1; V: TRBV20-1; CDR3: CSARELRTGNYGYTF; DNA: TGCAGTGCTAGAGAACTTCGGACAGGGAACTATGGCTACACCTTC
size: few; J: TRBJ2-1; D: NA; V: TRBV6-5; CDR3: CASRRGTGWDNEQFF; DNA: TGTGCCAGCCGACGGGGGACGGGCTGGGACAATGAGCAGTTCTTC
size: many; J: TRBJ2-7; D: TRBD1; V: TRBV10-3; CDR3: CAISVRTGTEGEQYF; DNA: TGTGCCATCAGCGTCAGGACCGGGACAGAGGGCGAGCAGTACTTC
size: NA; J: TRBJ2-1; D: NA; V: TRBV7-2; CDR3: CASSFGVFYNEQFF; DNA: TGTGCCAGCAGCTTCGGGGTATTCTACAATGAGCAGTTCTTC
size: many; J: TRBJ1-6; D: TRBD1; V: TRBV5-1; CDR3: CASSGGQGGNSPLHF; DNA: TGCGCCAGCAGCGGGGGACAGGGAGGGAATTCACCCCTCCACTTT
size: many; J: TRBJ1-4; D: TRBD1; V: TRBV2; CDR3: CASSEDRFNEKLFF; DNA: TGTGCCAGCAGTGAGGACAGGTTTAATGAAAAACTGTTTTTT
size: many; J: TRBJ2-7; D: NA; V: TRBV12-3/TRBV12-4; CDR3: CASSFSGPYEQYF; DNA: TGTGCCAGCAGTTTTTCTGGCCCCTACGAGCAGTACTTC
size: NA; J: TRBJ1-5; D: TRBD1; V: TRBV29-1; CDR3: CSVGQGASNQPQHF; DNA: TGCAGCGTTGGACAGGGGGCAAGCAATCAGCCCCAGCATTTT
size: many; J: TRBJ2-2; D: NA; V: TRBV12-3/TRBV12-4; CDR3: CASGDRNTGELFF; DNA: TGTGCCAGCGGCGACAGGAACACCGGGGAGCTGTTTTTT
size: many; J: TRBJ2-1; D: NA; V: TRBV10-3; CDR3: CAISVSSNEQFF; DNA: TGTGCCATCAGTGTTTCTAGCAATGAGCAGTTCTTC
size: many; J: TRBJ1-6; D: NA; V: TRBV2; CDR3: CASMGPGNSPLHF; DNA: TGTGCCAGCATGGGCCCCGGAAATTCACCCCTCCACTTT
size: many; J: TRBJ2-7; D: TRBD2; V: TRBV10-3; CDR3: CAISNHWAGEYEQYF; DNA: TGTGCCATCAGTAACCATTGGGCGGGAGAGTACGAGCAGTACTTC
size: many; J: TRBJ2-3; D: TRBD2; V: TRBV5-1; CDR3: CASSDIAGGTDTQYF; DNA: TGCGCCAGCAGCGATATAGCGGGGGGGACAGATACGCAGTATTTT